This TCR beta chain was captured by sequencing in a study of CD8 T cell repertoires and HIV-1 epitope variants. Study-wide context: Twenty-five autologous and known Gag and Nef epitope variant peptides each stimulated T cells separately.

This clone was recorded a few times. Its antigen remains unidentified. V was clipped by 4 bases and J by 4 bases, with 10 bases between them. The CDR3 is 14 residues long. Germline V gene lookup returns CDR1 SEHNR and CDR2 FQNEAQ (reference sequence). Sequencing was performed with immunoSEQ multiplex PCR; in TCRdb, only in-frame clones are kept and a portion is missing. Seen here are roughly 4,800 clones, more than 55% observed once, and the top ten hold around 47%. The chain is built from TRBV7-9 and TRBJ2-2; TRBD2 is a possible D gene (5 bases). The sample consisted of cultured CD8+ T cells derived from PBMCs. The receptor was derived from a male donor with HIV. The CDR3 reads CASSWTPSTGELFF. The DNA for the CDR3 is TGTGCCAGCAGCTGGACTCCGAGCACCGGGGAGCTGTTTTTT.